The 19 T cell receptor beta chains given below trace back to one sample, sequenced in a study of T cells after yellow fever vaccination (dated by TCRdb to between 2018 and 2021). Libraries were built with 5' RACE. For sequencing, an Illumina HiSeq 2500 was employed. TCRdb redid the processing of the public reads, applying fastp at Q25 and MiXCR, and retained in-frame beta chains. Every CDR3 protein is listed once, alongside the most common genes and DNA of its rows. This sample is represented by about 330,000 distinct CDR3 sequences; about 6.9% of them were singletons. The leading ten clones occupy over 15% of the sample. The sample's treatment or condition label, in plain terms: live attenuated yellow fever vaccine strain. The material was PBMCs, obtained about 41 days after the first yellow fever vaccination. The receptor set was obtained from a man aged 18 to 29 who received the YFV17D yellow fever vaccine.

The chain joins TRBV7-9 to TRBJ2-7; TRBD1 matches 7 bases. V was pared by 4 bases and J by 3 bases, with 6 bases of the junction left unmatched. This CDR3 is 14 amino acids long. Germline V CDR1 and CDR2: SEHNR, FQNEAQ (reference sequence). CDR3 amino acids: CASSSRDSRYEQYF. The CDR3 DNA is TGTGCCAGCAGCTCACGGGACAGTCGCTACGAGCAGTACTTC. The complete variable domain, with remaining parts taken from reference TRBV7-9 and TRBJ2-7, reads DTGVSQNPRHKITKRGQNVTFRCDPISEHNRLYWYRQTLGQGPEFLTYFQNEAQLEKSRLLSDRFSAERPKGSFSTLEIQRTEQGDSAMYLCASSSRDSRYEQYFGPGTRLTVT.

This chain joins TRBV18 and TRBJ1-3; the D is unclear. V was clipped by 3 bases and J by 0 bases, with 12 bases between them. The CDR3 has 16 residues. CDR1 is KGHSH, CDR2 LQKENI, per germline. DNA of the CDR3: TGTGCCAGCTCACCGGGAAGGGCCAACTCTGGAAACACCATATATTTT. Its protein is CASSPGRANSGNTIYF.

The chain uses TRBV6-6 and TRBJ2-5; D unresolved. Germline V lookup: CDR1 MNHNY, CDR2 SVGAGI (reference sequence). The CDR3 runs to 13 residues. V gave up 6 bases and J gave up 5 bases, with 13 bases separating them. The CDR3 DNA is TGTGCCAGCAGACCACTGGCCGGGGAGACCCAGTACTTC. This gives the protein CASRPLAGETQYF.

This clonotype came up many times. This chain uses TRBV5-1 with TRBJ1-1, with a tentative D call TRBD1 (5 bases). The V end lost 0 bases, the J end lost 7 bases, and 10 bases lay between the germline ends. Germline CDR1 SGHRS, CDR2 YFSETQ. This CDR3 has 13 amino acids. CDR3 sequence: CASSLGRDFEAFF. DNA of the CDR3: TGCGCCAGCAGCTTGGGACGGGACTTTGAAGCTTTCTTT.

In its sample, this clonotype was seen many times. The V gene is TRBV15, the J gene TRBJ1-3, with no clear D. The V gene lost 0 bases and the J gene lost 0 bases, with 3 bases spanning the gap. CDR3 size: 14 residues. CDR1 and CDR2 from the germline V gene are LNHNV and YYDKDF (reference sequence). CDR3: CATSRESSGNTIYF. The CDR3 coding sequence is TGTGCCACCAGCAGAGAGTCCTCTGGAAACACCATATATTTT.

A few counts support this clonotype. The genes are TRBV2 and TRBJ2-1, with 7 bases lining up with TRBD2. This CDR3 region has 14 residues. The germline gives CDR1 SNHLY, CDR2 FYNNEI. J gave up 3 bases and V 5 bases, and 4 bases lay outside the gene matches. The CDR3 sequence is CASSLAGYYNEQFF. In nucleotides, the CDR3 is TGTGCCAGCAGTTTAGCGGGTTACTACAATGAGCAGTTCTTC.

Many counts were recorded for this clonotype. This chain joins TRBV5-1 and TRBJ2-3; D perhaps matches TRBD1 (6 bases). Germline-derived CDR1 and CDR2 are SGHRS and YFSETQ. Trimming cost V 4 bases and J 3 bases, with 9 bases left between them. The CDR3 spans 13 residues. This CDR3 is CASSGQGTDTQYF. The CDR3 DNA reads as TGCGCCAGCAGCGGTCAGGGGACAGATACGCAGTATTTT.

There are many counts of this clonotype. This sequence joins TRBV7-2 and TRBJ1-1; a weak D match, TRBD1 (6 bases). The CDR3 consists of 15 residues. Germline V gene data show CDR1 as SGHTA and CDR2 as FQGNSA. With 5 bases removed from V and 4 bases from J, the gap between germline ends came to 17 bases. CDR3 nucleotide sequence: TGTGCCAGCAGCCCCGGACAGCCCGGAATCACTGAAGCTTTCTTT. Protein: CASSPGQPGITEAFF.

This clonotype was observed many times. The chain is built from TRBV10-3 and TRBJ2-7; no clear D. The CDR3 contains 14 residues. Germline CDR1 is ENHRY and CDR2 is SYGVKD. V lost 6 bases and J lost 0, with 12 bases in between. CDR3 DNA: TGTGCCATCAGAATAGGGCAGGACTCCTACGAGCAGTACTTC. Translating gives CAIRIGQDSYEQYF.

In this sample, this clonotype turned up a few times. The chain couples TRBV7-9 to TRBJ1-3; D is perhaps TRBD1 (5 bases). The germline V gene has CDR1 SEHNR and CDR2 FQNEAQ (reference sequence). Trimming left V 8 bases short and J 0 bases short, with 11 bases between. CDR3 length equals 14 residues. In nucleotides, the CDR3 is TGTGCCAGCCAACGAGACAGCTCTGGAAACACCATATATTTT. This codes for CASQRDSSGNTIYF.

This clonotype was counted many times. This chain uses TRBV7-2 with TRBJ1-6, with TRBD1 identical over 9 bases. CDR3 length equals 15 residues. Germline CDR1 SGHTA, CDR2 FQGNSA. Trimming removed 5 bases from V and 5 bases from J; junction bases left unmatched: 4. The CDR3 region has the DNA TGTGCCAGCAGCCCCGGGACAGGGAATAATTCACCCCTCCACTTT. Translating gives CASSPGTGNNSPLHF.

The V and J genes are TRBV7-3 and TRBJ2-1, with D uncertain. Trimming cost V 5 bases and J 8 bases, with 10 bases left between them. CDR3 length: 12 residues. CDR1 is SGHTA and CDR2 is FQGTGA in the germline V gene. The CDR3 sequence: CASSQLGDEQFF. The DNA for the CDR3 is TGTGCCAGCAGCCAGCTAGGCGATGAGCAGTTCTTC.

Only a few counts were recorded for this clonotype. Germline is not matched at one junction end, which may reflect a read error. The V gene is TRBV7-9, the J gene TRBJ2-2; 7 positions agree with TRBD1. CDR1 is SEHNR, CDR2 FQNEAQ, per germline (reference sequence). This CDR3 comprises 14 residues. CDR3 in DNA: TGTGCCAGCAGCGCACAGGGGAACTCCGGGGAGCTGTTTTTT. The encoded protein is CASSAQGNSGELFF.

This clonotype was observed a few times. The V and J genes are TRBV11-2 and TRBJ2-7, with 8 bases that match TRBD2. The CDR3 is 17 amino acids. CDR1 and CDR2 (germline): SGHAT, FQNNGV. Trimming cost V 5 bases and J 2 bases; bases outside gene matches: 14. CDR3 in amino acids: CASSLPGERGKTYEQYF. The CDR3 region has the DNA TGTGCCAGCAGCCTTCCGGGAGAGCGGGGGAAAACCTACGAGCAGTACTTC.

The genes are TRBV30 and TRBJ1-6, with TRBD1 matching over 7 bases. The CDR3 runs to 12 residues. The J segment lost 10 bases and the V segment lost 5 bases, leaving 5 bases of the junction unmatched. Germline lookup yields CDR1 GTSNPN and CDR2 SVGIG (reference sequence). The CDR3 nucleotides are TGTGCCTGGGGACAGGCTGGATCACCCCTCCACTTT. Protein: CAWGQAGSPLHF. The full variable domain, in which reference TRBV30 and TRBJ1-6 provide the parts outside the CDR3, is SQTIHQWPATLVQPVGSPLSLECTVEGTSNPNLYWYRQAAGRGLQLLFYSVGIGQISSEVPQNLSASRPQDRQFILSSKKLLLSDSGFYLCAWGQAGSPLHFGNGTRLTVT.

This clonotype was counted a few times. V usage is TRBV12-3 or TRBV12-4 and J usage is TRBJ1-1, with 7 bases fitting TRBD1. The length of the CDR3 is 16 residues. The J segment lost 0 bases and the V segment lost 8 bases, leaving 12 bases of the junction unmatched. CDR3 protein: CASRDSALIMNTEAFF. The CDR3 DNA follows: TGTGCCAGCCGGGACAGCGCCCTCATTATGAACACTGAAGCTTTCTTT.

V usage is TRBV7-2 and J usage is TRBJ2-3, with D unclear. Germline CDR1 and CDR2: SGHTA and FQGNSA. CDR3 size: 15 residues. Trimming left V 7 bases short and J 6 bases short, with 20 bases between. The CDR3 sequence: CASKTGLTWTDTQYF. CDR3 bases: TGTGCCAGCAAAACCGGGCTCACGTGGACGGATACGCAGTATTTT.

The J gene is TRBJ2-7, the V gene TRBV2, with 7 bases matching TRBD1. The CDR3 extends over 14 amino acids. Germline CDR1 SNHLY, CDR2 FYNNEI. V trimming: 5 bases; J trimming: 5 bases; junction bases outside the gene matches: 9. In DNA, the CDR3 is TGTGCCAGCAGTAGGAGACAGGGTGGCCACGAGCAGTACTTC. Its protein product is CASSRRQGGHEQYF.

This clonotype was seen once. One junction end does not reproduce the germline sequence, and a read error may be involved. The chain joins TRBV6-1 to TRBJ2-6, with 9 bases aligning to TRBD1. The CDR3 runs 16 residues. Germline assignment: CDR1 MNHNS and CDR2 SASEGT. The DNA of the CDR3 is TGTGACAGCAGGGGGACAGGGAGGGCTGGGGCCAACGTCCTGACTTTC. Protein: CDSRGTGRAGANVLTF.